This TCR beta chain was sequenced during a study of T cell repertoires in ileal Crohn's disease. In the study overall: Approximately 35% were active smokers at surgery; median disease duration was around 7.9 years. Regarding the study as a whole: Active smokers at surgery had more clonal expansions than non-smokers.

Around 490 nanograms of biopsy DNA per sample underwent TCRB immunosequencing. Clones were sequenced by immunoSEQ multiplex PCR, and TCRdb holds only the in-frame ones, with some missing. The profile shows several thousand clones, around four fifths of them singletons. Points on this clone: As yet, its antigen is unknown.

Time point defined: neoterminal ileum biopsy at postoperative endoscopy, about 6 months after surgery. V dropped 6 bases and J dropped 5 bases, with 21 bases sitting between them. The germline gives CDR1 SGHTS, CDR2 YDEGEE. There are 15 residues in the CDR3. The genes are TRBV5-8 and TRBJ2-7, with D perhaps TRBD2 (7 bases). The origin of this receptor is an adult with Crohn's disease. The sequencing sample was made of ileal tissue. The DNA for the CDR3 is TGTGCCAGCACCACTGGGGGGGCAGGGACCCACGAGCAGTACTTC. Encoded protein: CASTTGGAGTHEQYF.